One and the same sample provided the 18 T cell receptor beta chains below, sequenced in a study of blood T cell repertoires in COVID-19. Sequencing used immunoSEQ multiplex PCR; TCRdb keeps in-frame clones, though not all of them. The table includes roughly 200,000 clones, around 94% detected once. Sequenced sample: peripheral blood. The receptors derive from a man aged 25-45 years with COVID-19, enrolled during active disease.

The chain combines TRBV19 with TRBJ1-5; 7 bases match TRBD1. Germline CDR1 and CDR2: LNHDA and SQIVND (reference sequence). The CDR3 covers 16 residues. J gave up 0 bases and V 2 bases, and 4 bases lay outside the gene matches. CDR3 in DNA: TGTGCCAGTAGTATACAAACAGGGGATAGCAATCAGCCCCAGCATTTT. Residues: CASSIQTGDSNQPQHF.

This chain connects TRBV6-5 to TRBJ1-1; 7 bases are shared with TRBD1. V shed 7 bases and J 0 bases; nucleotides not matched to a gene: 5. This CDR3 is 14 amino acids long. The germline gives CDR1 MNHEY, CDR2 SVGAGI. CDR3 protein: CASMTGTLNTEAFF. Here the CDR3 DNA reads TGTGCCAGCATGACAGGGACCCTGAACACTGAAGCTTTCTTT.

V gene TRBV7-6 combines with J gene TRBJ2-5, with D uncertain. The CDR3 sequence is 16 residues long. V was cut by 6 bases and J by 0 bases, with 17 bases left in between. Germline values: CDR1 SGHVS, CDR2 FNYEAQ. The CDR3 is CASRPVFRVHQETQYF. In DNA form, the CDR3 reads TGTGCCAGCAGACCCGTTTTTCGGGTGCACCAAGAGACCCAGTACTTC.

The gene calls are TRBV5-4 and TRBJ2-2; 8 bases agree with TRBD1. V was clipped by 4 bases and J by 4 bases; unmatched bases: 6. The CDR3 is 15 amino acids. Germline CDR1 and CDR2: SGHNT and YYREEE (reference sequence). CDR3 nucleotides: TGTGCCAGCAGCCAAGACAGGGGAAGCACCGGGGAGCTGTTTTTT. Its translation is CASSQDRGSTGELFF.

The chain links TRBV11-2 to TRBJ1-4; 8 bases agree with TRBD1. The germline V gene has CDR1 SGHAT and CDR2 FQNNGV. The CDR3 runs 15 residues. The V segment lost 5 bases and the J segment 5 bases; nucleotides outside the gene matches: 7. The DNA for the CDR3 is TGTGCCAGCAGCGCGCGGACAGGGCCGAATGAAAAACTGTTTTTT. Translating gives CASSARTGPNEKLFF.

There are a few counts of this clone. CDR3 nucleotide sequence: TGTGCCAGCAGTTATGGGCGAGATCTCTATGGCTACACCTTC. Amino acids: CASSYGRDLYGYTF. V and J are TRBV6-5 and TRBJ1-2; no clear D. The CDR3 extends over 14 amino acids. Germline V gene sequence: CDR1 MNHEY, CDR2 SVGAGI. Deletions cut 3 bases from V and 4 bases from J, with 12 bases between.

V gene TRBV9 combines with J gene TRBJ2-1, with D possibly matching TRBD1 (6 bases). Germline CDR1 reads SGDLS; CDR2 reads YYNGEE. CDR3 length: 15 residues. Trimming took off 2 bases at V and 2 bases at J, with 11 bases between the two ends. This CDR3 reads CASSVLGGTYNEQFF. CDR3 DNA sequence: TGTGCCAGCAGCGTCCTAGGGGGTACCTACAATGAGCAGTTCTTC.

This chain joins TRBV27 and TRBJ1-4; D remains unclear. Deletions cut 6 bases from V and 3 bases from J, with 14 bases between. The CDR3 spans 15 residues. Germline V gives CDR1 MNHEY, CDR2 SMNVEV (reference sequence). The DNA for the CDR3 is TGTGCCAGCAGCCCAAACGGAGCGGCTAATGAAAAACTGTTTTTT. This codes for CASSPNGAANEKLFF.

The V call is TRBV2, the J call TRBJ1-6; no clear D. Germline CDR1 SNHLY, CDR2 FYNNEI. The CDR3 spans 15 residues. V lost 8 bases and J lost 7, with 18 bases in between. The CDR3 sequence is CASQPPGSRNSPLHF. The CDR3 DNA reads TGTGCCAGCCAGCCGCCCGGGTCTCGGAATTCACCCCTCCACTTT.

V usage is TRBV29-1 and J usage is TRBJ1-1; D possibly corresponds to TRBD1 (5 bases). With 3 bases removed from V and 1 base from J, the gap between germline ends came to 9 bases. Germline CDR1 SQVTM, CDR2 ANQGSEA. This CDR3 spans 13 amino acids. Here the CDR3 reads CSVDGQGNTEAFF. The CDR3 DNA is TGCAGCGTTGATGGGCAGGGGAACACTGAAGCTTTCTTT.

The genes are TRBV9 and TRBJ2-3, with TRBD2 identical over 8 bases. The junction had 6 bases not matched to a gene; V was cut back by 0 bases and J by 6 bases. Germline V gene sequence: CDR1 SGDLS, CDR2 YYNGEE. The CDR3 totals 15 residues. The CDR3 protein is CASSVEAGDGDTQYF. In nucleotides, the CDR3 is TGTGCCAGCAGCGTAGAAGCGGGGGATGGGGATACGCAGTATTTT. Full variable domain (rest looked up from reference TRBV9 and TRBJ2-3): DSGVTQTPKHLITATGQRVTLRCSPRSGDLSVYWYQQSLDQGLQFLIQYYNGEERAKGNILERFSAQQFPDLHSELNLSSLELGDSALYFCASSVEAGDGDTQYFGPGTRLTVL.

The gene calls are TRBV3-1 (or the pseudogene TRBV3-2) and TRBJ1-1; 10 nucleotides match TRBD1. The CDR3 is 14 amino acids. From germline, CDR1 is LGHDT and CDR2 YNNKEL (reference sequence). The V and J ends lost 7 bases and 4 bases, in that order; junction bases with no gene match: 6. As DNA, the CDR3 is TGTGCCAGCACCGAGACAGGGGGCGGCACTGAAGCTTTCTTT. Its translation: CASTETGGGTEAFF.

This sequence joins TRBV6-5 and TRBJ1-2; no clear D gene. The V end was cut by 5 bases, the J end by 2 bases, with 6 bases between. The germline V gene encodes CDR1 MNHEY and CDR2 SVGAGI. The CDR3 runs 12 residues. The chain's CDR3 is CASSTGNYGYTF. The CDR3 DNA follows: TGTGCCAGCAGTACGGGGAACTATGGCTACACCTTC.

This clone came up once. The chain joins TRBV6-5 to TRBJ1-3; no reliable D call. The germline V and J ends were trimmed by 8 bases and 4 bases, with 9 bases remaining between them. Germline V gene sequence: CDR1 MNHEY, CDR2 SVGAGI. This CDR3 region has 12 residues. The CDR3 region has the DNA TGTGCCAGCCGGGGTGGGGGAAACACCATATATTTT. Its translation is CASRGGGNTIYF.

This chain connects TRBV3-1 (or the pseudogene TRBV3-2) to TRBJ2-7; D may be TRBD2 (6 bases). V was cut by 2 bases and J by 0 bases, with 8 bases left in between. Germline CDR1 reads LGHDT; CDR2 reads YNNKEL (reference sequence). This CDR3 spans 14 amino acids. The CDR3 DNA is TGTGCCAGCAGCCAAACGGGGGTCTCCTACGAGCAGTACTTC. It specifies CASSQTGVSYEQYF.

V gene TRBV6-1 combines with J gene TRBJ1-5; TRBD1 matches 7 bases. After removal of 2 bases from V and 9 bases from J, the junction contained 13 bases not matched to a gene. The CDR3 runs 16 residues. Germline V CDR1 and CDR2: MNHNS, SASEGT. The CDR3 DNA reads as TGTGCCAGCAGTGAATTGATAGGGGGCCCCCAAGGGCCCCAGCATTTT. This sequence encodes CASSELIGGPQGPQHF.

The chain carries TRBV4-1 and TRBJ1-5; no reliable D call. Germline assignment: CDR1 MGHRA and CDR2 YSYEKL. The CDR3 length is 14 residues. Trimming stripped 0 bases from V and 6 bases from J, with 9 bases between. CDR3 loop: CASSQDLNTQPQHF. The CDR3 DNA follows: TGCGCCAGCAGCCAAGATCTGAACACTCAGCCCCAGCATTTT.

The genes are TRBV20-1 and TRBJ2-7, with D hard to call. CDR3 length: 10 amino acids. Germline values: CDR1 DFQATT, CDR2 SNEGSKA (reference sequence). Trimming shortened V by 3 bases and J by 7 bases, and 7 bases separated the two germline ends. This CDR3 is CSARSREQYF. For the CDR3, the DNA is TGCAGTGCTAGGAGCAGGGAGCAGTACTTC.